The 28 T cell receptor gamma chains presented below share a single source sample, sequenced in a study of intestinal T cells in coeliac disease. TRG repertoires were amplified with LymphoTrack primers from approximately 0.2 ug of biopsy DNA. TCRdb redid clone calling on the multiplex PCR reads using CATT. The data contain 750 to 1,000 gamma-chain clones, 46% of them singletons. For each case, the template was genomic DNA from ten approximately 5.2-µm formalin-fixed paraffin-embedded scrolls. Source material: a duodenal biopsy. All receptors derive from a human donor with celiac disease.

This sequence joins TRGV4 and TRGJ1 or TRGJ2. The CDR3 contains 14 residues. The V gene end was trimmed by 11 bases and the J gene end by 10 bases; junction bases not matched to a gene: 23. Looked up from germline, CDR1 is EGSTGY and CDR2 is YDSYTSSV. CDR3 in DNA: TGTGCCAACCTGGGACGGGCCAGGAATATAAAGAAACTCTTT. Protein: CANLGRARNIKKLF.

There are a few counts of this clone. It may be a read error: a sequence one base away is much more abundant. Additional DNA sequences in this sample encode the identical CDR3. V usage is TRGV10 and J usage is TRGJP1. TRGV10 falls under the ORF class, with uncertain function. V shed 8 bases and J 8 bases; nucleotides not matched to a gene: 15. The CDR3 is made up of 15 amino acids. CDR3 DNA sequence: TGTGCTGCGTGGGATTTCATTGGTCGCGGTTGGTTCAAGATATTT. Its protein is CAAWDFIGRGWFKIF.

V usage is TRGV10 and J usage is TRGJ1 or TRGJ2. TRGV10 is an ORF; its function is uncertain. Losses at the gene ends were 8 bases for V and 10 bases for J; bases not matched to a gene: 12. The CDR3 totals 12 residues. The CDR3 DNA is TGTGCTGCGTGGCCAAGGCTTATAAAGAAACTCTTT. It translates to CAAWPRLIKKLF.

This chain connects TRGV10 to TRGJ1 or TRGJ2. TRGV10 is an open reading frame whose function is uncertain. This CDR3 contains 9 residues. With 9 bases clipped from V and 14 bases from J, the junction kept 8 bases outside the gene matches. The CDR3 coding sequence is TGTGCTGCGTGCGGACAAGAACTCTTT. This encodes CAACGQELF.

The V and J genes are TRGV4 and TRGJ1 or TRGJ2. This CDR3 is 15 amino acids long. The trim removed 5 bases at V and 1 base at J, leaving 11 bases unmatched. Per germline, CDR1 EGSTGY and CDR2 YDSYTSSV. For the CDR3, the DNA is TGTGCCACCTGGGGATGCCCACGAAATTATTATAAGAAACTCTTT. Its protein product is CATWGCPRNYYKKLF.

This chain connects TRGV4 to TRGJ1 or TRGJ2. V shed 6 bases, J shed 7 bases, and the junction held 12 bases outside the gene matches. There are 13 residues in the CDR3. Germline CDR1 EGSTGY, CDR2 YDSYTSSV. DNA of the CDR3: TGTGCCACCTGGACGGGCCGGGAATATAAGAAACTCTTT. Translation gives CATWTGREYKKLF.

This chain uses TRGV10 with TRGJP1. TRGV10 belongs to the ORF category, with a function that is uncertain. The V and J ends lost 8 bases and 7 bases, in that order; junction bases with no gene match: 14. This CDR3 spans 15 amino acids. The CDR3 loop reads CAAWDPIPLGWFKIF. The CDR3 region has the DNA TGTGCTGCGTGGGACCCCATACCACTTGGTTGGTTCAAGATATTT.

This chain links TRGV8 with TRGJP2. V lost 6 bases to trimming and J lost 16 bases; unmatched junction nucleotides: 14. Germline CDR1 VENAVY, CDR2 YDSYNSRV. The CDR3 contains 12 residues. CDR3 sequence: CATWYSSDDKTF. The CDR3 DNA is TGTGCCACCTGGTACAGTAGTGATGACAAGACGTTT.

A note on this clone: This DNA's translation and the protein TCRdb lists, from a much larger clone, do not match at residue 12, likely due to a read error; the protein shown is translated from the DNA. The chain has TRGV9 and TRGJ1 or TRGJ2. CDR3 length: 16 residues. Germline assignment: CDR1 GITISATS and CDR2 ISYDGTV (reference sequence). The CDR3 region is CALWEALKGFYHKKLF. CDR3 bases: TGTGCCTTGTGGGAGGCGCTAAAAGGGTTTTATCATAAGAAACTCTTT.

This chain connects TRGV10 to TRGJ1 or TRGJ2. TRGV10 is recorded as an ORF, its role being uncertain. The V and J ends lost 8 bases and 13 bases, in that order; junction bases with no gene match: 9. This CDR3 is 10 amino acids long. In DNA, the CDR3 is TGTGCTGCGTGGGGAAGCGAAAAACTCTTT. It is translated as CAAWGSEKLF.

In regard to this clone: For this DNA, TCRdb reports the protein of a much larger clone, which diverges at residue 7, most likely from a read error; the protein presented here is translated directly from the DNA. The J gene is TRGJ1 or TRGJ2, the V gene TRGV9. Germline V lookup: CDR1 GITISATS, CDR2 ISYDGTV (reference sequence). J lost 3 bases, V lost 2 bases, and 13 bases had no gene match. The CDR3 sequence is 16 residues long. The CDR3 loop is CALWEAHKGFYYKKLF. The CDR3 bases are TGTGCCTTGTGGGAGGCGCATAAAGGGTTTTATTATAAGAAACTCTTT.

This clone showed up just once. This sequence joins TRGV8 and TRGJ1 or TRGJ2. The trim removed 5 bases at V and 13 bases at J, leaving 29 bases unmatched. The CDR3 extends over 17 amino acids. Germline values: CDR1 VENAVY, CDR2 YDSYNSRV. CDR3 DNA: TGTGCCACCTGGGGTAGAAATTCCCCGCATCCAGGTATAAGAAAACTCTTT. It is translated as CATWGRNSPHPGIRKLF.

The chain is built from TRGV11 and TRGJP1. TRGV11 is an ORF for which the function is uncertain. V shed 6 bases, J shed 1 base, and the junction held 14 bases outside the gene matches. The CDR3 spans 18 residues. The CDR3 loop is CACWICPSEATTGWFKIF. CDR3 coding DNA: TGTGCCTGCTGGATTTGCCCGAGCGAGGCTACCACTGGTTGGTTCAAGATATTT.

This chain links TRGV10 with TRGJP1. TRGV10 is an ORF for which the function is uncertain. Germline trimming cut 8 bases from V and 3 bases from J; bases unmatched to any gene: 16. The CDR3 length is 17 residues. CDR3 DNA: TGTGCTGCGTGGGATCCTCGTATATCATCCACTGGTTGGTTCAAGATATTT. It encodes CAAWDPRISSTGWFKIF.

This clone is large in the sample. The genes are TRGV10 and TRGJ1 or TRGJ2. TRGV10 is given ORF status, its function remaining uncertain. The CDR3 sequence is 15 residues long. After removal of 8 bases from V and 3 bases from J, the junction contained 14 bases not matched to a gene. The CDR3 sequence is CAAWDSSAPYYKKLF. The CDR3, as DNA: TGTGCTGCGTGGGATTCCTCTGCGCCTTATTATAAGAAACTCTTT.

The chain uses TRGV10 and TRGJP1. TRGV10 is classed as an ORF, of uncertain function. This CDR3 is built from 20 residues. The CDR3 DNA reads as TGTGCCTGCGTGGGATTAGAGGGGTGCGGTCCTAGAGCCACTGGTTGGTTCAAGATATTT. This sequence encodes CACVGLEGCGPRATGWFKIF.

The V call is TRGV9, the J call TRGJP1. The CDR3 is 14 residues long. The V gene end was trimmed by 0 bases and the J gene end by 11 bases; junction bases not matched to a gene: 9. Germline V gene data show CDR1 as GITISATS and CDR2 as ISYDGTV (reference sequence). The CDR3 nucleotides are TGTGCCTTGTGGGAGGTGCGGCACTGGTGGTTCAAGATATTT. As protein: CALWEVRHWWFKIF.

The chain couples TRGV3 to TRGJ1 or TRGJ2. The V gene's germline CDR1 is VTNTFY and CDR2 YDVSTARD (reference sequence). V trimming: 5 bases; J trimming: 0 bases; junction bases outside the gene matches: 4. There are 13 residues in the CDR3. CDR3 loop: CATWGRNYYKKLF. As DNA, the CDR3 is TGTGCCACCTGGGGACGGAATTATTATAAGAAACTCTTT.

The genes are TRGV3 and TRGJ1 or TRGJ2. The CDR3 is 11 amino acids. Germline values: CDR1 VTNTFY, CDR2 YDVSTARD (reference sequence). The junction had 6 bases not matched to a gene; V was cut back by 9 bases and J by 4 bases. CDR3 sequence (DNA): TGTGCCACCCAAAGGTATTATAAGAAACTCTTT. Translation: CATQRYYKKLF.

This clone has just a few counts. The rearrangement links TRGV10 to TRGJP1. TRGV10 qualifies as an ORF whose function is uncertain. CDR3 length: 17 residues. The V and J ends lost 8 bases and 1 base, in that order; junction bases with no gene match: 14. The CDR3 spells CAAWDSPLLTTGWFKIF. CDR3 nucleotides: TGTGCTGCGTGGGACTCCCCACTCCTTACCACTGGTTGGTTCAAGATATTT.

This clone was observed a few times. The rearrangement links TRGV2 to TRGJ1 or TRGJ2. This CDR3 has 9 residues. CDR1 and CDR2 from the germline V gene are EGSNGY and YDSYNSKV. The junction had 7 bases not matched to a gene; V was cut back by 4 bases and J by 16 bases. The CDR3 nucleotides read TGTGCCACCTGGGATTATTATCTCTTT. It translates to CATWDYYLF.

The chain joins TRGV10 to TRGJP1. Being an ORF, TRGV10 has a function that is uncertain. This CDR3 is built from 15 residues. V lost 8 bases and J lost 6; bases outside the gene matches: 13. CDR3 in DNA: TGTGCTGCGTGGGGAGGAAGTGGGTCTGGTTGGTTCAAGATATTT. It codes for CAAWGGSGSGWFKIF.

This clone was counted only a few times. This chain connects TRGV3 to TRGJ1 or TRGJ2. J was trimmed by 0 bases and V by 12 bases; bases with no gene match: 14. Per germline, CDR1 VTNTFY and CDR2 YDVSTARD (reference sequence). The CDR3 is 14 amino acids. CDR3 sequence (DNA): TGTGCCGACCTGGGACCGGAGAATTATTATAAGAAACTCTTT. This encodes CADLGPENYYKKLF.

Worth noting for this clone: A far larger clone differs by one base, so this is likely a read error. The sample contains more than one DNA sequence encoding this CDR3. This rearrangement joins TRGV10 to TRGJ1 or TRGJ2. TRGV10 carries the ORF label, with uncertain function. V gave up 8 bases and J gave up 1 base; unmatched junction bases: 12. The CDR3 runs to 15 residues. CDR3 sequence: CAAWDYARNYYKKLF. The CDR3 DNA reads TGTGCTGCGTGGGATTATGCGAGAAATTATTATAAGAAACTCTTT.

On this clone: This may come from a read error, since a much larger clone is one base off. Other DNA sequences of this sample code for an identical CDR3. V gene TRGV10 combines with J gene TRGJP1. TRGV10 is an open reading frame, and its role is uncertain. The CDR3 consists of 13 residues. The CDR3 region is CAAWDFSPWFKIF. In nucleotides, the CDR3 is TGCGCTGCGTGGGATTTTAGCCCTTGGTTCAAGATATTT.

This sequence joins TRGV4 and TRGJ1 or TRGJ2. V lost 4 bases and J lost 10; bases outside the gene matches: 25. The CDR3 has 17 residues. CDR1 EGSTGY and CDR2 YDSYTSSV come from the germline V gene. DNA of the CDR3: TGTGCCACCTGGGACGGGCTACCAGGGGGGGCCGCTATAAAGAAACTCTTT. As protein: CATWDGLPGGAAIKKLF.

In this sample, this clone turned up a few times. V is TRGV8 and J is TRGJP2. The CDR3 runs to 16 residues. Germline CDR1 and CDR2: VENAVY and YDSYNSRV. After removal of 3 bases from V and 8 bases from J, the junction contained 15 bases not matched to a gene. The CDR3: CATWDGLAFADWIKTF. For the CDR3, the DNA is TGTGCCACCTGGGATGGGTTAGCGTTTGCGGATTGGATCAAGACGTTT.

This clone qualifies as large. The rearrangement links TRGV10 to TRGJ1 or TRGJ2. TRGV10 is recorded as an ORF, its role being uncertain. The CDR3 covers 16 residues. Trimming cost V 8 bases and J 4 bases; bases outside gene matches: 18. Here the CDR3 DNA reads TGTGCTGCGTGGGATTATAAATTTATCGTATATTATAAGAAACTCTTT. As protein: CAAWDYKFIVYYKKLF.